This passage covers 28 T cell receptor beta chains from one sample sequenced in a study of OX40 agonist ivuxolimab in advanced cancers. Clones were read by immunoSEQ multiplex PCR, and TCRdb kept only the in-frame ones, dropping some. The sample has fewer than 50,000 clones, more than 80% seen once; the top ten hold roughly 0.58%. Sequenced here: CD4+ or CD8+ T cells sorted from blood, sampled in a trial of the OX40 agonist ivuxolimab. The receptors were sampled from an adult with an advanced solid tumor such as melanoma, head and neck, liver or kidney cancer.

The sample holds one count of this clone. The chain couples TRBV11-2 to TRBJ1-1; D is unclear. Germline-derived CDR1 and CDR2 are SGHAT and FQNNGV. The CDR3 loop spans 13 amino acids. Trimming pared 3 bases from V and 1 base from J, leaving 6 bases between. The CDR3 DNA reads TGTGCCAGCAGCTTTGGCTGGAACACTGAAGCTTTCTTT. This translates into CASSFGWNTEAFF.

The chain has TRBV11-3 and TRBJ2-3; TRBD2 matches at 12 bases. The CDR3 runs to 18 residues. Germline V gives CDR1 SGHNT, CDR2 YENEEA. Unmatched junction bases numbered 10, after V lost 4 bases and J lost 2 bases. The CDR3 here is CASSSTSTSGGVTDTQYF. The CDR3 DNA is TGTGCCAGCAGCTCGACATCGACTAGCGGGGGAGTCACAGATACGCAGTATTTT.

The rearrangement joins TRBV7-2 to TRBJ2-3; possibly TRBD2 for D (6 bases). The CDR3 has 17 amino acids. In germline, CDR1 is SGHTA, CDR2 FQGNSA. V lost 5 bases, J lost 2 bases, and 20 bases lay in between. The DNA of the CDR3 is TGTGCCAGCAGCCTCCGGGTTCCGGCGGGATTCACAGATACGCAGTATTTT. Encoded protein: CASSLRVPAGFTDTQYF.

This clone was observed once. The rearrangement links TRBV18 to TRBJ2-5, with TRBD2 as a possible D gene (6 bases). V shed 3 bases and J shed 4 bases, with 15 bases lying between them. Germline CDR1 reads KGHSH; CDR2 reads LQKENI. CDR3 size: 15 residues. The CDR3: CASSPVGGRGETQYF. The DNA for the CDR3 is TGTGCCAGCTCACCCGTCGGGGGTCGCGGAGAGACCCAGTACTTC.

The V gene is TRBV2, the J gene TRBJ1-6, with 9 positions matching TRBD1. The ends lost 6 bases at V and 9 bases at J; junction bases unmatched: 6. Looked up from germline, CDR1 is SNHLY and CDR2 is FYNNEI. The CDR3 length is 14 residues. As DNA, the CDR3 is TGTGCCAGCAGACCCGGGACAGGGCGTTCACCCCTCCACTTT. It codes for CASRPGTGRSPLHF.

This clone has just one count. CDR3 nucleotides: TGTGCCAGCAGTTACTCGTTAACTGGAGGTGTGGAGACCCAGTACTTC. As protein: CASSYSLTGGVETQYF. The chain joins TRBV6-5 to TRBJ2-5, with D perhaps TRBD2 (5 bases). CDR1 is MNHEY, CDR2 SVGAGI, per germline. The CDR3 runs to 16 residues. Trimming stripped 0 bases from V and 5 bases from J, with 16 bases between.

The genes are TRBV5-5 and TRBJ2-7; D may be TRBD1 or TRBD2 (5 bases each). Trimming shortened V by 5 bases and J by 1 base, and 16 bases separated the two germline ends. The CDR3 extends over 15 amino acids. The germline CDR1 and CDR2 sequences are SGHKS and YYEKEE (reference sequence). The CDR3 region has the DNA TGTGCCAGCAGTTTCGGGGCCCTAGGATCCTACGAGCAGTACTTC. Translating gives CASSFGALGSYEQYF.

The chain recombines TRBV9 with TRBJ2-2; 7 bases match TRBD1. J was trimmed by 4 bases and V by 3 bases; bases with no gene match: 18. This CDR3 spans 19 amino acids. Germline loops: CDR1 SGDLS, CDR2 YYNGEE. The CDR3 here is CASSARGRGQLESTGELFF. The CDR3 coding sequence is TGTGCCAGCAGCGCGAGAGGTAGGGGACAGCTGGAGAGCACCGGGGAGCTGTTTTTT.

The CDR3 DNA is TGTGCCATCAGTGAACAGGGGGCTGTCACTGAAGCTTTCTTT. Its translation: CAISEQGAVTEAFF. The chain links TRBV10-3 to TRBJ1-1, with 9 positions matching TRBD1. CDR3 size: 14 residues. V lost 3 bases and J lost 4; bases outside the gene matches: 3. CDR1 is ENHRY, CDR2 SYGVKD, per germline.

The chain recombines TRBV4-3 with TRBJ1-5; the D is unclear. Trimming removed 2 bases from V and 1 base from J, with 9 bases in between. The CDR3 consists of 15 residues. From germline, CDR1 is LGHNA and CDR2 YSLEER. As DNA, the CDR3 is TGCGCCAGCAGCCAACAACCAGGAAGCAATCAGCCCCAGCATTTT. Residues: CASSQQPGSNQPQHF.

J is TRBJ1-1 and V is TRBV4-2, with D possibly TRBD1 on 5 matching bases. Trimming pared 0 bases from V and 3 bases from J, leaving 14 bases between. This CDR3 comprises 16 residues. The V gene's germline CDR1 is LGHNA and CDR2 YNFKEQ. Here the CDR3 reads CASSQDFGGVDTEAFF. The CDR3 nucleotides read TGTGCCAGCAGCCAAGACTTTGGGGGAGTGGACACTGAAGCTTTCTTT.

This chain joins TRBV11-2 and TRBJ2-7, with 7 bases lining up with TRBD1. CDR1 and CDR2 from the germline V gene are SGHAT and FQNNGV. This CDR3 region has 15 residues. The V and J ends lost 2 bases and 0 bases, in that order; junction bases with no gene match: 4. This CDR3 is CASSLSTGLSYEQYF. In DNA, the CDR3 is TGTGCCAGCAGCTTATCGACAGGGCTCTCCTACGAGCAGTACTTC.

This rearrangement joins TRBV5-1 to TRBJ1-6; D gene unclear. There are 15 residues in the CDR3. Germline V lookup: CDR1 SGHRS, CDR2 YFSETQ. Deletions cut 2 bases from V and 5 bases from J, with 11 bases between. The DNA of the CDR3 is TGCGCCAGCAGCTTTGAGGACGTTAATAATTCACCCCTCCACTTT. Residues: CASSFEDVNNSPLHF.

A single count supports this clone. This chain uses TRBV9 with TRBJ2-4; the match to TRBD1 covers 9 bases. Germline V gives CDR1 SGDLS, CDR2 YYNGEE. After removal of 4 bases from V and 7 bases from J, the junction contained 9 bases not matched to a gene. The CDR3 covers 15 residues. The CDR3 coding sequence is TGTGCCAGCAGCTCCGAAGACAGGGGGTTCAACATTCAGTACTTC. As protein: CASSSEDRGFNIQYF. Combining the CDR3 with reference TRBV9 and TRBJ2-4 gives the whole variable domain DSGVTQTPKHLITATGQRVTLRCSPRSGDLSVYWYQQSLDQGLQFLIQYYNGEERAKGNILERFSAQQFPDLHSELNLSSLELGDSALYFCASSSEDRGFNIQYFGAGTRLSVL.

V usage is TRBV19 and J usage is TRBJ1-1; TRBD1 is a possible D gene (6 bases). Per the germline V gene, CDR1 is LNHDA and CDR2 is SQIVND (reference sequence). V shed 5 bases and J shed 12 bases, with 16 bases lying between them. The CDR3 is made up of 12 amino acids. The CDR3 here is CASSSGGFVTFF. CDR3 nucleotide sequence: TGTGCCAGTAGTTCCGGGGGCTTTGTAACTTTCTTT.

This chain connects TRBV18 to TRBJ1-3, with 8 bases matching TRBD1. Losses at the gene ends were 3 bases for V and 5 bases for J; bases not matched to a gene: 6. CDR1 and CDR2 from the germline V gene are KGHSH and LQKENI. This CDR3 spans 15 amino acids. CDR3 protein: CASSPVGQDRNTIYF. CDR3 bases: TGTGCCAGCTCACCGGTGGGACAGGATCGAAACACCATATATTTT. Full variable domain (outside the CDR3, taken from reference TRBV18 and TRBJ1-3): NAGVMQNPRHLVRRRGQEARLRCSPMKGHSHVYWYRQLPEEGLKFMVYLQKENIIDESGMPKERFSAEFPKEGPSILRIQQVVRGDSAAYFCASSPVGQDRNTIYFGEGSWLTVV.

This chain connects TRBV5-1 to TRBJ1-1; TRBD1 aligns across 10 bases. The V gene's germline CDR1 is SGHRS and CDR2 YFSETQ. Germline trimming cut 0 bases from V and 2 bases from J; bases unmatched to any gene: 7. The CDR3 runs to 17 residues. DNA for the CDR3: TGCGCCAGCAGCTTGGGCCGGGACAGGGGATTAAACACTGAAGCTTTCTTT. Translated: CASSLGRDRGLNTEAFF.

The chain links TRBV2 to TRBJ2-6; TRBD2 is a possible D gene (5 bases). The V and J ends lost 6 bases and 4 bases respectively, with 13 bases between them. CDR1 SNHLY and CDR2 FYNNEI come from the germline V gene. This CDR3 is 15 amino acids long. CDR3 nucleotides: TGTGCCAGCAGGAGAGGGTTGACCGGGGCCAACGTCCTGACTTTC. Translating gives CASRRGLTGANVLTF.

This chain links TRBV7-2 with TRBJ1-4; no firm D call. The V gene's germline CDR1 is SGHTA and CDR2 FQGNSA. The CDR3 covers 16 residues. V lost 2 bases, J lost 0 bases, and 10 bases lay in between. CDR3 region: CASSLREGTTNEKLFF. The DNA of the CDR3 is TGTGCCAGCAGCTTAAGGGAGGGCACAACTAATGAAAAACTGTTTTTT.

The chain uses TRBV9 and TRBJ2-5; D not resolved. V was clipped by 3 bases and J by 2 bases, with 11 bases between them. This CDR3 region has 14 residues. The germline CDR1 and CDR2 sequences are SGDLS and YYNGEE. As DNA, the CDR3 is TGTGCCAGCAGCGAGAGGAGCCGACAAGAGACCCAGTACTTC. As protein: CASSERSRQETQYF.

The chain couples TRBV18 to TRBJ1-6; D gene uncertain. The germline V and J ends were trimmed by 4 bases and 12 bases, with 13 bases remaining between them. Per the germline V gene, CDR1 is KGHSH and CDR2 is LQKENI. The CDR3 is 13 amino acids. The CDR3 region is CASSLRTDVPLHF. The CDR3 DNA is TGTGCCAGCTCACTCCGGACGGATGTACCCCTCCACTTT.

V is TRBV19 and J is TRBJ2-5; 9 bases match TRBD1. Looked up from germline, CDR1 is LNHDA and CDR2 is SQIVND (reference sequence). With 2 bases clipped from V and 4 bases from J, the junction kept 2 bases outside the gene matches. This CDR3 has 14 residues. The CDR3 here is CASSINRGLETQYF. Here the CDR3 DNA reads TGTGCCAGTAGTATAAACAGGGGGCTAGAGACCCAGTACTTC. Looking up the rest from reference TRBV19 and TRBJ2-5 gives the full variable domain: DGGITQSPKYLFRKEGQNVTLSCEQNLNHDAMYWYRQDPGQGLRLIYYSQIVNDFQKGDIAEGYSVSREKKESFPLTVTSAQKNPTAFYLCASSINRGLETQYFGPGTRLLVL.

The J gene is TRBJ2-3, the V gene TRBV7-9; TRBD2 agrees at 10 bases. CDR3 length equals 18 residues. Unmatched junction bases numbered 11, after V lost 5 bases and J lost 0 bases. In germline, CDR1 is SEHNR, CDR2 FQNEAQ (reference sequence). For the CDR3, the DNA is TGTGCCAGCAGCCTTCTAGCGGGGGCGTTGACTAGCACAGATACGCAGTATTTT. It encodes CASSLLAGALTSTDTQYF.

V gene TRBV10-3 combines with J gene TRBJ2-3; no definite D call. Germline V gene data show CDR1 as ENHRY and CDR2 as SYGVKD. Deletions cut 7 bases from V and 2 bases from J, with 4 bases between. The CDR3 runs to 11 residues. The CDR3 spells CAIKDTDTQYF. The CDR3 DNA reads TGTGCCATCAAAGACACAGATACGCAGTATTTT.

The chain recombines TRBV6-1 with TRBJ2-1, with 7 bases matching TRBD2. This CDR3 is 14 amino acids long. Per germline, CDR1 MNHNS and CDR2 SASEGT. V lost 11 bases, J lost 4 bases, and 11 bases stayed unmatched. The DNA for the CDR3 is TGTGCCCTCTGGGAGGGTCAGAGTTACAATGAGCAGTTCTTC. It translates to CALWEGQSYNEQFF.

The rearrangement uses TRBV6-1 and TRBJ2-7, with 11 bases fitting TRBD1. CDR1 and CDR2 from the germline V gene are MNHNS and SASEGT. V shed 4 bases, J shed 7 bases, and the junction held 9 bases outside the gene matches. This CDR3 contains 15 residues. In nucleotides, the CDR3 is TGTGCCAGCAGTGTGCTCGGACAGGGGGCGGGTGAGCAGTACTTC. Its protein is CASSVLGQGAGEQYF.

The DNA of the CDR3 is TGCGCCAGCCGCGGACAGGGGACTTCCTACGAGCAGTACTTC. This translates into CASRGQGTSYEQYF. The J gene is TRBJ2-7, the V gene TRBV5-1; 9 positions match TRBD1. The V gene's germline CDR1 is SGHRS and CDR2 YFSETQ. V shed 7 bases, J shed 1 base, and the junction held 6 bases outside the gene matches. The CDR3 totals 14 residues.

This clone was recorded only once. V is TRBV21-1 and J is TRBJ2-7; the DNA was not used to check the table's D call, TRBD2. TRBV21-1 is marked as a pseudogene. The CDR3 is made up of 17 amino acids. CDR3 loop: CASRGLAGVVLMGEQYF. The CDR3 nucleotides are TGTGCCAGCAGGGGACTAGCGGGGGTGGTCCTAATGGGCGAGCAGTACTTC.